This TCR beta chain came from a study of blood T cell repertoires in COVID-19. Across the study: PBMCs, B-cell-depleted T cells, or T cells provided the cDNA or gDNA that made up the material.

Germline CDR1 and CDR2: MNHEY and SMNVEV (reference sequence). The CDR3 extends over 16 amino acids. V lost 2 bases, J lost 4 bases, and 5 bases stayed unmatched. In the original workflow: Reference gene primer amplification yielded estimated nucleated cell counts. Here immunoSEQ multiplex PCR was the method, and the copy in TCRdb shows in-frame clones only, minus some. V and J calls plus clone size are reproduced from that table; the DNA served to infer D and trimming. Found here are 100,000 or so clones, around 86% of them singletons; the top ten hold approximately 2.5%. This sequence joins TRBV27 and TRBJ2-1; TRBD2 agrees at 10 bases. The sequence came from a woman between 45 and 65 years old who had recovered from COVID-19. Specimen: PBMCs or T cells enriched from blood (not recorded which). CDR3 coding DNA: TGTGCCAGCAGTTTAATATCTAGCGGGAGTTACAATGAGCAGTTCTTC. As protein: CASSLISSGSYNEQFF.